This T cell receptor (beta chain) was retrieved from a study of blood T cells in healthy people across ages. Findings and limits, study-wide: Getting older went along with TCR beta diversity per million T cells dropping roughly linearly.

Points on this clonotype: Its antigen is as yet unknown.

Through a sample-barcoded 5' primer and a J-beta primer mix, a second PCR was run for about 6 to 11 cycles. TCRdb re-called the 5' RACE reads with MiXCR, one entry per CDR3 protein. The top ten hold 0.75% of the sample, which has over a million distinct CDR3 sequences, about 25% seen once. The CDR3 is made up of 17 amino acids. The V gene end was trimmed by 4 bases and the J gene end by 0 bases; junction bases not matched to a gene: 8. These data also formed part of another study, on T cells of mothers and their children.

Sequencing was performed on blood. The chain carries TRBV12-3 or TRBV12-4 and TRBJ2-5, with 10 bases fitting TRBD2. The receptor's source is a girl aged 2 to 10 in good health. Written as DNA, the CDR3 is TGTGCCAGCAGTTCGCCTAGCGGGGGCCCGTACCAAGAGACCCAGTACTTC. It codes for CASSSPSGGPYQETQYF.